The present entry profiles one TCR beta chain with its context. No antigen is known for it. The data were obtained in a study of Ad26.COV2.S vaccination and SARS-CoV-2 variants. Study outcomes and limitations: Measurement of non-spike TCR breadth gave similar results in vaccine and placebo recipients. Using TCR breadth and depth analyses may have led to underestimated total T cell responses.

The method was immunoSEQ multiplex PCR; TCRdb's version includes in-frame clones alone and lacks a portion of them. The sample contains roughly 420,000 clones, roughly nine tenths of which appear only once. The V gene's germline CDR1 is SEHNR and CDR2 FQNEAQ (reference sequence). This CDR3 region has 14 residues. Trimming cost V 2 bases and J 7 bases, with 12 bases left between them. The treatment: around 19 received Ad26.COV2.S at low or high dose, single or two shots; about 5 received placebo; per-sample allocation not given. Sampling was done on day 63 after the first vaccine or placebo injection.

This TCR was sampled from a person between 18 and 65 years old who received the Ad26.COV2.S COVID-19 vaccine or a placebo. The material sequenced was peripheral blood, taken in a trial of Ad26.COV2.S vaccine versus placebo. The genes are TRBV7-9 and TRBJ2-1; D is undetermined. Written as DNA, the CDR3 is TGTGCCAGCAGCTTAACCAGCCCCGGGAATGAGCAGTTCTTC. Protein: CASSLTSPGNEQFF.